This TCR beta chain comes out of a study of T cell changes during pregnancy in multiple sclerosis. Deletions cut 4 bases from V and 7 bases from J, with 23 bases between. The CDR3 loop spans 16 amino acids. Per germline, CDR1 SGHRS and CDR2 YFSETQ. Data came from immunoSEQ multiplex PCR; TCRdb stores just in-frame clones and leaves some out. The sample holds about 110,000 clones; just under 95% are singletons and the top ten take 1.5% to 2%. The chain couples TRBV5-1 to TRBJ1-1; D ambiguous. The source was peripheral blood, collected after pregnancy. The TCR originated in a female donor with multiple sclerosis, enrolled in a pregnancy study. Here the CDR3 reads CASSPGFLGDYGEAFF. The CDR3 DNA follows: TGCGCCAGCAGCCCGGGGTTTTTGGGAGATTATGGTGAAGCTTTCTTT. Using reference TRBV5-1 and TRBJ1-1 for the parts outside the CDR3, the full variable domain is KAGVTQTPRYLIKTRGQQVTLSCSPISGHRSVSWYQQTPGQGLQFLFEYFSETQRNKGNFPGRFSGRQFSNSRSEMNVSTLELGDSALYLCASSPGFLGDYGEAFFGQGTRLTVV.